Listed below are T cell receptor beta chains from one sample, sequenced in a study of vaccination and CD4 T cells after COVID-19. A single record per CDR3 protein comes from TCRdb applying MiXCR to the PCR reads. This table holds approximately 40,000 distinct CDR3 sequences, 36% found once. The sequencing here drew on CD4+ T cells from blood, taken about 7 months after SARS-CoV-2 vaccination. The origin of the receptors is a human donor who had recovered from COVID-19. The CDR3 runs from the conserved cysteine through the conserved F or W. The order of the fields is V gene, CDR3 length, clone size, J gene, D gene, CDR3 protein, CDR3 DNA. A D gene is named only where the DNA matches it firmly. The listing skips clone size in some rows; elsewhere it reads once, few, many or a size class.

TRBV20-1	16	few	TRBJ1-5	-	CSARSRGGSSNQPQHF	TGCAGTGCTAGGTCACGGGGAGGAAGTAGCAATCAGCCCCAGCATTTT
TRBV6-4	13	-	TRBJ1-1	-	CASSATANTEAFF	TGTGCCAGCAGCGCCACAGCTAACACTGAAGCTTTCTTT
TRBV15	17	few	TRBJ2-1	-	CATSRGRRSDSGNEQFF	TGTGCCACCAGCAGGGGAAGGAGATCTGACTCGGGGAATGAGCAGTTCTTC
TRBV11-2	14	-	TRBJ2-5	TRBD2	CASSLRSGKETQYF	TGTGCCAGCAGCTTACGTAGCGGGAAGGAGACCCAGTACTTC
TRBV7-8	20	-	TRBJ2-3	TRBD2	CASSLWTSGSPEGGTDTQYF	TGTGCCAGCAGCCTCTGGACTAGCGGGAGCCCTGAGGGGGGCACAGATACGCAGTATTTT
TRBV6-1	13	-	TRBJ2-7	TRBD1	CASRGQGNDEQYF	TGTGCCAGCAGAGGACAGGGCAACGACGAGCAGTACTTC
TRBV12-3/TRBV12-4	16	-	TRBJ2-5	TRBD2	CASGPGTSGPQETQYF	TGTGCCAGCGGTCCCGGGACTAGCGGACCTCAAGAGACCCAGTACTTC
TRBV6-2/TRBV6-3	12	-	TRBJ2-7	-	CASGVPTYEQYF	TGTGCCAGCGGGGTACCTACCTACGAGCAGTACTTC
TRBV7-9	15	-	TRBJ1-2	TRBD1	CASSPGGQAPAGYTF	TGTGCCAGCAGCCCAGGGGGGCAGGCCCCCGCTGGCTACACCTTC
TRBV27	15	few	TRBJ1-2	TRBD1	CASSLTGTGGFGYTF	TGTGCCAGCAGTTTGACCGGGACAGGGGGCTTCGGCTACACCTTC
TRBV19	15	few	TRBJ1-5	-	CASHTPGRGDQPQHF	TGTGCCAGCCATACGCCGGGGCGCGGGGATCAGCCCCAGCATTTT
TRBV7-2	13	few	TRBJ2-1	-	CASSLAGNNEQFF	TGTGCCAGCAGCTTAGCTGGGAACAATGAGCAGTTCTTC
TRBV5-1	15	-	TRBJ2-1	-	CASSLTGLDGDEQFF	TGCGCCAGCAGCTTGACAGGGCTCGACGGCGATGAGCAGTTCTTC
TRBV15	17	few	TRBJ2-2	-	CATSRDGVTDYTGELFF	TGTGCCACCAGCAGAGATGGGGTGACAGATTACACCGGGGAGCTGTTTTTT
TRBV20-1	21	-	TRBJ2-1	TRBD2	CSASSSLGGPSGDESYNEQFF	TGCAGTGCTAGTTCTTCCTTGGGAGGGCCGTCGGGAGATGAATCCTACAATGAGCAGTTCTTC
TRBV11-2	15	few	TRBJ2-7	-	CASSPWTGFSYEQYF	TGTGCCAGCAGCCCCTGGACGGGATTCTCCTACGAGCAGTACTTC
TRBV5-4	17	few	TRBJ1-2	-	CASRPGVLRSPNYGYTF	TGTGCCAGCAGGCCTGGAGTTCTTCGCAGCCCTAACTATGGCTACACCTTC
TRBV28	13	few	TRBJ2-3	-	CASSTPQGDTQYF	TGTGCCAGCAGCACCCCCCAGGGCGATACGCAGTATTTT
TRBV2	12	-	TRBJ2-3	-	CAGQRDIDTQYF	TGTGCCGGTCAACGGGACATCGACACGCAGTATTTT
TRBV6-1	13	-	TRBJ1-2	-	CASSPVANYGYTF	TGTGCCAGCAGCCCCGTCGCTAACTATGGCTACACCTTC
TRBV20-1	15	-	TRBJ1-5	-	CSAKLGRELNQPQHF	TGCAGTGCAAAGCTAGGTAGGGAATTAAATCAGCCCCAGCATTTT
TRBV27	14	-	TRBJ2-7	TRBD2	CASSLALAGGSPFF	TGTGCCAGCAGTTTGGCGCTAGCGGGAGGCTCGCCTTTTTTC
TRBV6-1	13	few	TRBJ1-2	-	CASRPTGQYGYTF	TGTGCCAGCAGGCCGACAGGCCAATATGGCTACACCTTC
TRBV20-1	13	-	TRBJ2-3	-	CSARVKYTDTQYF	TGCAGTGCTAGGGTCAAATACACAGATACGCAGTATTTT
TRBV6-2/TRBV6-3	14	-	TRBJ2-2	TRBD2	CASTVAGDTGELFF	TGTGCCAGCACCGTAGCGGGAGACACCGGGGAGCTGTTTTTT
TRBV5-6	15	few	TRBJ1-6	-	CASTFELGANSPLHF	TGTGCCAGCACCTTTGAGCTGGGGGCTAATTCACCCCTCCACTTT
TRBV29-1	15	-	TRBJ2-2	-	CSVVIGLTNTGELFF	TGCAGCGTTGTGATCGGTCTAACGAACACCGGGGAGCTGTTTTTT
TRBV7-6	13	many	TRBJ2-2	-	CASSFGTTGELFF	TGTGCCAGCAGCTTCGGGACGACCGGGGAGCTGTTTTTT
TRBV6-1	13	-	TRBJ2-1	TRBD2	CASSLIAGEGQFF	TGTGCCAGCAGCCTTATAGCGGGAGAGGGGCAGTTCTTC